This T cell receptor (beta chain) was profiled in a study of blood T cell repertoires in COVID-19. Across the study: Samples taken during acute and convalescent COVID-19 were collected in the United States, Italy and Spain.

Method: immunoSEQ multiplex PCR; TCRdb's copy keeps in-frame clones and lacks some. The data contain approximately 160,000 clones, approximately 80% of them singletons. The receptor's source is a man aged 70 or older who had recovered from COVID-19. Input material: peripheral blood.

The CDR3 spells CASSEQGAVNEKLFF. CDR3 nucleotides: TGTGCCAGCAGCGAACAGGGGGCGGTGAATGAAAAACTGTTTTTT. The chain couples TRBV9 to TRBJ1-4; 9 bases are a match to TRBD1. V shed 3 bases, J shed 5 bases, and the junction held 5 bases outside the gene matches. CDR3 length: 15 amino acids. Germline V gene sequence: CDR1 SGDLS, CDR2 YYNGEE.